This T cell receptor beta chain was captured by sequencing in a study of blood T cell repertoires in COVID-19. The overall study: Samples of COVID-19 (acute and convalescent) were obtained from the United States, Italy and Spain.

TCRdb keeps only in-frame clones here, not all; method: immunoSEQ multiplex PCR. Here the sample spans fewer than 200,000 clones, just over 85% being singletons. Germline trimming cut 2 bases from V and 2 bases from J; bases unmatched to any gene: 9. The germline V gene encodes CDR1 SGHTA and CDR2 FQGTGA. The CDR3 spans 20 residues. This chain joins TRBV7-3 and TRBJ2-1; 16 nucleotides align to TRBD2. This TCR came from a man aged 50 to 60 with active or convalescent COVID-19. The material sequenced was peripheral blood. The CDR3 bases are TGTGCCAGCAGCTTAGGGGAGGGGACTAGCGGGAGGGCCGCCTACAATGAGCAGTTCTTC. It yields the protein CASSLGEGTSGRAAYNEQFF. The full variable domain, with the rest looked up from reference TRBV7-3 and TRBJ2-1, is GAGVSQTPSNKVTEKGKYVELRCDPISGHTALYWYRQSLGQGPEFLIYFQGTGAADDSGLPNDRFFAVRPEGSVSTLKIQRTERGDSAVYLCASSLGEGTSGRAAYNEQFFGPGTRLTVL.